The 21 T cell receptor beta chains in this list originate from one sample, sequenced in a study of CD8+CD57+ T cells in acquired aplastic anemia. Both TCR beta VDJ combination and CDR3 sequence profiling were carried out. Genomic DNA was the template for this profiling. TCRdb recomputed calls from the reads with MiXCR, one row per CDR3 protein. Of some 68,000 distinct CDR3 sequences listed, roughly half are singletons. What was sequenced was sorted CD4+, CD8+, or CD8+CD57+ T cells (not recorded which) from PBMCs. The receptors were gathered from a human donor in good health, serving as a control.

This clonotype occurred many times. The rearrangement uses TRBV2 and TRBJ2-3; TRBD2 matches 9 bases. Germline CDR1 reads SNHLY; CDR2 reads FYNNEI. The CDR3 runs 16 residues. J was trimmed by 2 bases and V by 6 bases; bases with no gene match: 9. The CDR3 bases are TGTGCCAGCAGGCCGGGACTAGCTATGAACACAGATACGCAGTATTTT. Translated: CASRPGLAMNTDTQYF.

This clonotype came up many times. This chain joins TRBV4-1 and TRBJ2-1, with D tentatively TRBD1 (6 bases). V was clipped by 1 base and J by 5 bases, with 15 bases between them. Germline V gene sequence: CDR1 MGHRA, CDR2 YSYEKL. This CDR3 has 16 amino acids. The CDR3 DNA reads as TGCGCCAGCAGCCAAGGTTGGACAGAGGGGCACAATGAGCAGTTCTTC. Translated: CASSQGWTEGHNEQFF.

The chain is built from TRBV9 and TRBJ2-5, with D perhaps TRBD2 (6 bases). Looked up from germline, CDR1 is SGDLS and CDR2 is YYNGEE. V gave up 2 bases and J gave up 5 bases, with 16 bases separating them. CDR3 length: 15 residues. The CDR3 DNA follows: TGTGCCAGCAGCGTCGGTCCGACGGCGGGGGAGACCCAGTACTTC. Translating it yields CASSVGPTAGETQYF.

The CDR3 sequence is CASSIEDNTEAFF. The CDR3 DNA follows: TGTGCCAGTAGTATCGAGGATAACACTGAAGCTTTCTTT. This sequence joins TRBV19 and TRBJ1-1; no clear D. Germline CDR1 LNHDA, CDR2 SQIVND (reference sequence). The length of the CDR3 is 13 residues. Between the trimmed V and J ends, which lost 3 bases and 2 bases, there was a span of 7 bases.

The table lists this clonotype with a few counts. At one of its ends the junction is not consistent with the germline gene, which may arise from a read error. The CDR3 sequence is CSVDRGGATEAFF. In nucleotides, the CDR3 is TGCAGCGTGGACCGGGGGGGGGCTACTGAAGCTTTCTTC. The rearrangement joins TRBV29-1 to TRBJ1-1; tentatively, D is TRBD1 (6 bases). Germline CDR1 and CDR2: SQVTM and ANQGSEA. The CDR3 spans 13 residues.

This clonotype is termed medium-sized. This chain connects TRBV10-3 to TRBJ2-3; either TRBD1 or TRBD2 may supply D (6 bases each). The CDR3 has 14 residues. The V end lost 11 bases, the J end lost 0 bases, and 15 bases lay between the germline ends. CDR1 and CDR2 (germline): ENHRY, SYGVKD. The DNA of the CDR3 is TGTGCCGTCCAAGGGGGGATGAGCACAGATACGCAGTATTTT. This codes for CAVQGGMSTDTQYF.

Comments on this clonotype: Given the absence of the conserved phenylalanine or tryptophan at the CDR3 end, a read error is likely. CDR3 sequence reads: CSASPGQFNQPQHL. The CDR3 DNA follows: TGCAGTGCTAGTCCTGGGCAGTTCAATCAGCCCCAGCATCTT. The chain uses TRBV20-1 and TRBJ1-5; D gene ambiguous. CDR3 length equals 14 residues. V gave up 3 bases and J gave up 3 bases, with 12 bases separating them. From germline, CDR1 is DFQATT and CDR2 SNEGSKA (reference sequence).

This clonotype has a handful of counts. This chain links TRBV7-7 with TRBJ2-1; 7 bases map to TRBD2. This CDR3 has 16 residues. V dropped 3 bases and J dropped 15; count of bases not matched to a gene: 20. Germline CDR1 SSHAT, CDR2 FNYEAQ (reference sequence). CDR3 sequence: CASSFGGVPRAHGPFF. In DNA form, the CDR3 reads TGTGCCAGCAGCTTTGGGGGGGTCCCACGAGCTCATGGGCCGTTCTTC.

The count of this clonotype is one. A much larger clone differs from this one at a single base, so this may be a read error. The rearrangement links TRBV7-8 to TRBJ2-7, with D maybe TRBD2 (5 bases). V was clipped by 6 bases and J by 0 bases, with 15 bases between them. CDR3 length equals 15 residues. In germline, CDR1 is SGHVS, CDR2 FQNEAQ. CDR3: CASSHLTGSSYEQYF. The DNA for the CDR3 is TGTGCCAGCAGTCACTTGACTGGGAGCTCCTACGAGCAGTACTTC.

This clonotype was counted many times. This chain uses TRBV27 with TRBJ2-1, with 9 bases aligning to TRBD1. The CDR3 spans 16 residues. Unmatched junction bases numbered 8, after V lost 4 bases and J lost 4 bases. CDR1 is MNHEY, CDR2 SMNVEV, per germline (reference sequence). This CDR3 reads CASSSPGTGSYNEQFF. CDR3 in DNA: TGTGCCAGCAGTTCCCCCGGGACAGGGTCTTACAATGAGCAGTTCTTC.

The chain has TRBV29-1 and TRBJ2-1; TRBD2 matches 11 bases. The CDR3 extends over 15 amino acids. Trimming cost V 3 bases and J 5 bases; bases outside gene matches: 6. CDR1 and CDR2 (germline): SQVTM, ANQGSEA. The chain's CDR3 is CSVEASGGRHNEQFF. The CDR3 nucleotides are TGCAGCGTTGAGGCTAGCGGGGGGCGACACAATGAGCAGTTCTTC.

This clonotype was counted a few times. This chain connects TRBV10-3 to TRBJ2-1; 8 bases match TRBD1. This CDR3 region has 14 residues. Germline CDR1 ENHRY, CDR2 SYGVKD. Trimming at V came to 1 base and at J to 9 bases, leaving 5 bases not matched to a gene. The CDR3 region has the DNA TGTGCCATCAGTGAGTTGGGACAGGATGGTGAGCAGTTCTTC. Amino acid sequence: CAISELGQDGEQFF.

This clonotype appeared many times. The rearrangement links TRBV4-1 to TRBJ2-7; TRBD1 aligns across 9 bases. The J segment lost 7 bases and the V segment lost 2 bases, leaving 6 bases of the junction unmatched. The CDR3 spans 14 residues. CDR1 MGHRA and CDR2 YSYEKL come from the germline V gene. The CDR3 DNA reads TGCGCCAGCAGCCAACAACAGGGGGCTGGGGAGCAGTACTTC. Its translation: CASSQQQGAGEQYF.

This chain joins TRBV25-1 and TRBJ1-2; D unclear. With 2 bases removed from V and 3 bases from J, the gap between germline ends came to 10 bases. CDR1 and CDR2 (germline): MGHDK, SYGVNS. The CDR3 totals 14 residues. CDR3 sequence reads: CASSETRRDYGYTF. The CDR3 bases are TGTGCCAGCAGTGAAACAAGACGGGACTATGGCTACACCTTC.

This clonotype has only a few counts. A read error is possible here, since a much larger clone lies one base away. The chain is built from TRBV6-1 and TRBJ1-1; the D gene is possibly TRBD1 (6 bases). Germline V gene lookup returns CDR1 MNHNS and CDR2 SASEGT. The CDR3 has 12 residues. The V end lost 9 bases, the J end lost 4 bases, and 12 bases lay between the germline ends. CDR3 nucleotide sequence: TGTGCCAGTAGAGGGGGGAGCACTGAAGCTTTCTTT. The encoded protein is CASRGGSTEAFF.

In its sample, this clonotype was seen once. The chain links TRBV19 to TRBJ2-2, with TRBD1 identical over 7 bases. This CDR3 contains 14 residues. The germline V gene has CDR1 LNHDA and CDR2 SQIVND (reference sequence). Losses at the gene ends were 8 bases for V and 4 bases for J; bases not matched to a gene: 7. CDR3 loop: CASGTGESTGELFF. In nucleotides, the CDR3 is TGTGCCAGTGGAACAGGGGAGAGCACCGGGGAGCTGTTTTTT.

The chain has TRBV10-3 and TRBJ1-4; TRBD1 matches 8 bases. Losses at the gene ends were 4 bases for V and 8 bases for J; bases not matched to a gene: 3. The CDR3 loop spans 13 amino acids. Per germline, CDR1 ENHRY and CDR2 SYGVKD. The CDR3 region is CAISGQGNEKLFF. DNA of the CDR3: TGTGCCATCAGTGGACAGGGGAACGAAAAACTGTTTTTT.

The chain couples TRBV5-5 to TRBJ1-1; D remains unclear. The V end lost 5 bases, the J end lost 7 bases, and 21 bases lay between the germline ends. CDR3 length: 15 amino acids. CDR1 and CDR2 from the germline V gene are SGHKS and YYEKEE (reference sequence). The CDR3 loop is CASREEHLEYDEAFF. CDR3 sequence (DNA): TGTGCCAGCAGAGAGGAACACCTGGAATATGATGAAGCTTTCTTT.

The chain couples TRBV2 to TRBJ1-3, with 9 bases lining up with TRBD1. CDR3 size: 16 residues. CDR1 and CDR2 from the germline V gene are SNHLY and FYNNEI. V lost 4 bases and J lost 0; bases outside the gene matches: 4. The CDR3 nucleotides are TGTGCCAGCAGTGTACAGGGGGCTCCCTCTGGAAACACCATATATTTT. Translation: CASSVQGAPSGNTIYF.

The chain joins TRBV15 to TRBJ2-1; the D gene is possibly TRBD2 (6 bases). The CDR3 has 14 amino acids. Germline V gives CDR1 LNHNV, CDR2 YYDKDF (reference sequence). The V gene lost 3 bases and the J gene lost 10 bases, with 16 bases spanning the gap. The chain's CDR3 is CATSSLGGASEQFF. In DNA, the CDR3 is TGTGCCACCAGCAGCCTGGGGGGAGCATCCGAGCAGTTCTTC.

This clonotype was detected many times. This rearrangement joins TRBV7-9 to TRBJ2-1; 7 nucleotides agree with TRBD1. CDR1 and CDR2 (germline): SEHNR, FQNEAQ (reference sequence). The V and J ends lost 2 bases and 6 bases, in that order; junction bases with no gene match: 7. The CDR3 length is 15 residues. The chain's CDR3 is CASSLYGDRANEQFF. The CDR3 DNA is TGTGCCAGCAGCTTATACGGTGACAGGGCCAATGAGCAGTTCTTC.